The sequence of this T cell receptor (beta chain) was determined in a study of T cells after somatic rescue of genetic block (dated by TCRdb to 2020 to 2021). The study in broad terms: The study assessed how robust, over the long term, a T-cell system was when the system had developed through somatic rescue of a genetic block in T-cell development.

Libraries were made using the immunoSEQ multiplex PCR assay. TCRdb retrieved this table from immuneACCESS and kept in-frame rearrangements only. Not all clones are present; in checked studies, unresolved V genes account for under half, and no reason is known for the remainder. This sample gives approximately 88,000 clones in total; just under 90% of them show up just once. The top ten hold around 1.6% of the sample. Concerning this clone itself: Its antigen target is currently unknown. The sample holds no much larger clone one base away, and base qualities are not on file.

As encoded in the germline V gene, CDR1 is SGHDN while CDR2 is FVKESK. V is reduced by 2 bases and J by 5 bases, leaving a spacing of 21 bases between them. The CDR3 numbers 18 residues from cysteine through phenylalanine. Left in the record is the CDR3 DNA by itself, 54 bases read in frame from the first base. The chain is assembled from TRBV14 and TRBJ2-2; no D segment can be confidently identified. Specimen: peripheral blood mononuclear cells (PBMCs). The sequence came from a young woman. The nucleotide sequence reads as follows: TGTGCCAGCAGCCAAACGTTCATGTCCAGGATAGCAACCGGGGAGCTGTTTTTT. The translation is CASSQTFMSRIATGELFF.